This is a list of T cell receptor beta chains from one sample in a study of blood T cell repertoires in COVID-19. Clones were read by immunoSEQ multiplex PCR, and TCRdb kept only the in-frame ones, dropping some. The sample lists 100,000 to 150,000 clones; around nine tenths were seen once. Sequenced sample: peripheral blood. These receptors were taken from a woman aged 70-85 years with COVID-19, enrolled during active disease. Each CDR3 is given with its conserved first and last residue. A D gene is named only where the DNA matches it firmly. Expanded clones are given a class, and other clones once, few, many or no size at all.

j_gene,abundance,v_gene,d_gene,CDR3aa,CDR3nt
TRBJ1-1,NA,TRBV7-9,TRBD1,CASSFKGANTEAFF,TGTGCCAGCAGCTTTAAGGGGGCGAACACTGAAGCTTTCTTT
TRBJ1-1,NA,TRBV2,NA,CASNLGNTEAFF,TGTGCCAGCAATCTCGGGAACACTGAAGCTTTCTTT
TRBJ1-1,once,TRBV7-9,TRBD1,CASSPGTGVNTEAFF,TGTGCCAGCAGCCCTGGGACAGGAGTGAACACTGAAGCTTTCTTT
TRBJ1-6,NA,TRBV2,NA,CASKNQGFRSPLHF,TGTGCCAGCAAAAATCAGGGTTTCCGTTCACCCCTCCACTTT
TRBJ1-4,NA,TRBV7-9,TRBD1,CASSFGTATTNEKLFF,TGTGCCAGCAGCTTTGGGACAGCGACAACTAATGAAAAACTGTTTTTT
TRBJ2-5,NA,TRBV3-1/TRBV3-2,NA,CASSQVGAGAEETQYF,TGTGCCAGCAGCCAGGTGGGGGCGGGGGCCGAAGAGACCCAGTACTTC
TRBJ1-4,NA,TRBV11-2,NA,CASSLGAQGEKLFF,TGTGCCAGCAGCTTGGGGGCGCAAGGTGAAAAACTGTTTTTT
TRBJ2-1,NA,TRBV7-7,NA,CASSLDRENEQFF,TGTGCTAGCAGCTTAGATCGGGAGAATGAGCAGTTCTTC
TRBJ1-1,NA,TRBV12-3/TRBV12-4,NA,CASSTERGTEAFF,TGTGCCAGCAGTACTGAACGGGGAACTGAAGCTTTCTTT
TRBJ1-3,once,TRBV11-2,NA,CASSHGAGALGRNTIYF,TGTGCCAGCAGCCATGGGGCGGGGGCCCTAGGAAGAAACACCATATATTTT
TRBJ2-7,NA,TRBV6-5,TRBD1,CASSYSETGTYEQYF,TGTGCCAGCAGTTACTCCGAGACAGGGACCTACGAGCAGTACTTC
TRBJ2-5,NA,TRBV27,TRBD2,CASSLRATSGGARETQYF,TGTGCCAGCAGTTTAAGGGCGACTAGCGGGGGGGCCCGGGAGACCCAGTACTTC
TRBJ2-5,NA,TRBV4-1,TRBD2,CASSLFPTSGAPLETQYF,TGCGCCAGCAGCCTCTTCCCGACTAGCGGGGCTCCCTTGGAGACCCAGTACTTC
TRBJ1-1,NA,TRBV19,NA,CASSAGATTEAFF,TGTGCCAGTAGTGCAGGGGCCACCACTGAAGCTTTCTTT
TRBJ2-7,NA,TRBV3-1/TRBV3-2,TRBD2,CASSQGLAGSGEQYF,TGTGCCAGCAGCCAGGGACTAGCGGGGTCGGGCGAGCAGTACTTC
TRBJ2-1,NA,TRBV10-3,TRBD2,CAIRGVSGGNNEQFF,TGTGCCATCAGGGGAGTCAGCGGGGGAAACAATGAGCAGTTCTTC
TRBJ2-5,NA,TRBV5-1,NA,CASSLDRAWETQYF,TGCGCCAGCAGCTTGGACAGGGCTTGGGAGACCCAGTACTTC
TRBJ1-3,NA,TRBV9,NA,CASSVSGVNSGNTIYF,TGTGCCAGCAGCGTATCGGGGGTAAACTCTGGAAACACCATATATTTT
TRBJ2-6,once,TRBV2,NA,CASSDTSAGANVLTF,TGTGCCAGCAGTGATACATCTGCTGGGGCCAACGTCCTGACTTTC
TRBJ2-7,once,TRBV7-2,TRBD2,CASSPYRLASYEQYF,TGTGCCAGCAGCCCCTACCGACTAGCGAGCTACGAGCAGTACTTC
TRBJ1-5,NA,TRBV19,TRBD1,CASSLDRGNQPQHF,TGTGCCAGTAGCCTTGACAGGGGCAATCAGCCCCAGCATTTT
TRBJ1-5,NA,TRBV6-5,NA,CASSFRDSNQPQHF,TGTGCCAGCAGTTTCAGGGATAGCAATCAGCCCCAGCATTTT
TRBJ1-6,once,TRBV15,NA,CATSRDVGSPLHF,TGTGCCACCAGCAGAGATGTTGGCTCACCCCTCCACTTT
TRBJ1-6,NA,TRBV27,TRBD1,CASSLLYRTGVSSPLHF,TGTGCCAGCAGTTTACTTTACCGGACAGGGGTAAGTTCACCCCTCCACTTT
TRBJ2-5,once,TRBV7-9,TRBD1,CASSEGGQQQETQYF,TGTGCCAGCAGCGAAGGGGGACAGCAACAAGAGACCCAGTACTTC
TRBJ1-1,NA,TRBV23-1,TRBD1,CALWGTGGENTEAFF,TGCGCCTTATGGGGGACAGGGGGCGAGAACACTGAAGCTTTCTTT
TRBJ1-1,NA,TRBV5-4,NA,CASSLSTDTEAFF,TGTGCCAGCAGCTTGAGTACGGACACTGAAGCTTTCTTT
TRBJ1-6,NA,TRBV11-2,NA,CASSVRGYNSPLHF,TGTGCCAGCAGCGTCAGGGGTTACAATTCACCCCTCCACTTT
TRBJ1-2,many,TRBV10-1,NA,CASSGAGLEGYTF,TGCGCCAGCAGTGGGGCAGGGCTAGAAGGCTACACCTTC
TRBJ1-5,NA,TRBV5-1,TRBD1,CASSPSPRTGRFYQPQHF,TGCGCCAGCAGCCCATCCCCCCGGACAGGGAGATTCTATCAGCCCCAGCATTTT
TRBJ2-5,NA,TRBV5-6,TRBD1,CASSDIRGRETQYF,TGTGCCAGCAGCGACATCAGGGGGCGGGAGACCCAGTACTTC
TRBJ1-4,NA,TRBV7-9,NA,CASSLAGAEKLFF,TGTGCCAGCAGCTTAGCGGGGGCCGAAAAACTGTTTTTT
TRBJ1-3,NA,TRBV11-2,NA,CASGTLSSGNTIYF,TGTGCCAGCGGGACACTCAGCTCTGGAAACACCATATATTTT
TRBJ1-1,NA,TRBV15,NA,CATSTSVDTEAFF,TGTGCCACCAGCACGAGCGTAGACACTGAAGCTTTCTTT
TRBJ1-6,once,TRBV28,TRBD1,CASGEKDRGPYSPLHF,TGTGCCAGCGGGGAAAAGGACAGGGGACCATATTCACCCCTCCACTTT
TRBJ2-5,NA,TRBV2,TRBD1,CASIGQGWYQETQYF,TGTGCCAGCATCGGACAGGGGTGGTACCAAGAGACCCAGTACTTC
TRBJ2-3,NA,TRBV30,TRBD2,CAWSVGTSGPRDTQYF,TGTGCCTGGAGTGTCGGGACTAGCGGGCCCCGGGATACGCAGTATTTT
TRBJ2-5,NA,TRBV7-9,TRBD1,CASSRLSTGIETQYF,TGTGCCAGCAGCAGACTGTCGACAGGGATAGAGACCCAGTACTTC
TRBJ1-2,NA,TRBV28,NA,CASSSKPNYGYTF,TGTGCCAGCAGCTCTAAGCCCAACTATGGCTACACCTTC